This T cell receptor beta chain was captured in a study of cytomegalovirus exposure and HLA in healthy donors. Study-wide points: Judged likely to be a sequencing artifact was a cluster of highly shared sequence variants. Association of a missense DCLRE1C variant with TCR beta V- and J-gene trimming was reported in a later analysis. Later findings reportedly placed an Asian-associated ancestry cluster below the approximately 670-donor mean for N-insertions.

The PCR was carried out with 60 Vbeta primers and 13 Jbeta primers. Assay used: immunoSEQ multiplex PCR; TCRdb lists only in-frame clones, some missing. The sample lists fewer than 85,000 clones, around 79% seen once, with around 6% in the top ten. As for this clone: Its specificity is unknown.

Everyone who donated was a healthy bone marrow donor. This CDR3 is 15 amino acids long. CDR1 and CDR2 (germline): SGDLS, YYNGEE. Germline trimming cut 5 bases from V and 3 bases from J; bases unmatched to any gene: 8. The chain recombines TRBV9 with TRBJ2-1; 7 bases are shared with TRBD2. The TCR sequence derives from a male donor in good health and CMV-seropositive. Input material: PBMCs. The CDR3 DNA sequence: TGTGCCAGCAGGGCCCCGGGGGGTAACTACAATGAGCAGTTCTTC. Translating gives CASRAPGGNYNEQFF.